The 22 T cell receptor beta chains presented below share a single source sample, sequenced in a study of graft-versus-host responses after intestinal transplantation. The protocol was immunoSEQ multiplex PCR, while the TCRdb copy is restricted to in-frame clones and leaves out a portion. The sample consists of 90,000 to 95,000 clones, roughly 93% of them appearing once. These receptors lack a known antigen. This specimen consisted of unstimulated CD8+ T cells sorted from spleen or lymph node cells, obtained before intestinal transplant. These receptors originate from a human donor who received an intestinal transplant.

CDR3 DNA sequence: TGTGCCAGCAGCCCCCTTGGGGGCCCCCGAACTCTCGCTTTCTTT. Its translation: CASSPLGGPRTLAFF. The V call is TRBV7-8, the J call TRBJ1-1; TRBD1 might be the D (6 bases). In germline, CDR1 is SGHVS, CDR2 FQNEAQ. Trimming took off 5 bases at V and 11 bases at J, with 24 bases between the two ends. The CDR3 consists of 15 residues.

The chain couples TRBV10-3 to TRBJ2-7; the match to TRBD1 covers 10 bases. J lost 3 bases, V lost 4 bases, and 6 bases had no gene match. CDR3 length: 15 residues. CDR1 and CDR2 from the germline V gene are ENHRY and SYGVKD. As DNA, the CDR3 is TGTGCCATCAGTGGGGGGGACAGGGGAGGCTACGAGCAGTACTTC. As protein: CAISGGDRGGYEQYF.

The table lists this clone with a few counts. V usage is TRBV30 and J usage is TRBJ2-7; no clear D. The V gene lost 1 base and the J gene lost 3 bases, with 7 bases spanning the gap. This CDR3 is built from 12 residues. Germline V gives CDR1 GTSNPN, CDR2 SVGIG (reference sequence). The chain's CDR3 is CAWSDTYYEQYF. The DNA of the CDR3 is TGTGCCTGGAGTGACACATACTACGAGCAGTACTTC.

The chain uses TRBV5-4 and TRBJ2-7; the match to TRBD1 covers 8 bases. Germline values: CDR1 SGHNT, CDR2 YYREEE (reference sequence). J was trimmed by 2 bases and V by 1 base; bases with no gene match: 17. The CDR3 consists of 19 residues. CDR3 sequence: CASSLWGKVGTGYPYEQYF. The CDR3 region has the DNA TGTGCCAGCAGCTTGTGGGGCAAAGTGGGGACAGGTTACCCCTACGAGCAGTACTTC.

The J gene is TRBJ2-5, the V gene TRBV11-3; 12 nucleotides align to TRBD2. Germline CDR1 reads SGHNT; CDR2 reads YENEEA. This CDR3 has 15 amino acids. Trimming removed 1 base from V and 5 bases from J; junction bases left unmatched: 2. The CDR3 spells CASSLGLAGVETQYF. The DNA for the CDR3 is TGTGCCAGCAGCTTAGGACTAGCGGGAGTTGAGACCCAGTACTTC.

The chain has TRBV27 and TRBJ2-3, with 11 bases aligning to TRBD2. V lost 0 bases, J lost 0 bases, and 5 bases stayed unmatched. CDR1 is MNHEY, CDR2 SMNVEV, per germline (reference sequence). The CDR3 has 18 amino acids. CDR3 region: CASSLSVLAGGSTDTQYF. Written as DNA, the CDR3 is TGTGCCAGCAGTTTATCCGTGCTAGCGGGGGGTAGCACAGATACGCAGTATTTT.

This clone was picked up one time. The chain has TRBV13 and TRBJ1-2; 12 positions match TRBD1. The CDR3 spans 15 residues. Germline CDR1 PRHDT, CDR2 FYEKMQ (reference sequence). V lost 0 bases, J lost 8 bases, and 4 bases stayed unmatched. CDR3 in amino acids: CASSLGKGTGGGYTF. In DNA form, the CDR3 reads TGTGCCAGCAGCTTAGGCAAAGGGACAGGGGGCGGCTACACCTTC.

The DNA of the CDR3 is TGCGCCAGCAGCTTGGATCTGTACGAGCAGTACTTC. Its translation: CASSLDLYEQYF. The chain has TRBV5-1 and TRBJ2-7; the D is unclear. This CDR3 is 12 amino acids long. Trimming shortened V by 0 bases and J by 4 bases, and 5 bases separated the two germline ends. From germline, CDR1 is SGHRS and CDR2 YFSETQ.

This rearrangement joins TRBV7-9 to TRBJ2-1; 9 nucleotides agree with TRBD2. Germline V gene data show CDR1 as SEHNR and CDR2 as FQNEAQ (reference sequence). The length of the CDR3 is 17 residues. V dropped 5 bases and J dropped 6; count of bases not matched to a gene: 14. The CDR3 DNA reads as TGTGCCAGCAGCCCTACAGAGGGTAGCGGGAGAGGCAATGAGCAGTTCTTC. This codes for CASSPTEGSGRGNEQFF.

CDR3 amino acids: CASSQTSEGAYEQYF. For the CDR3, the DNA is TGCGCCAGCAGCCAAACATCGGAGGGAGCCTACGAGCAGTACTTC. This chain uses TRBV4-3 with TRBJ2-7, with D tentatively TRBD2 (6 bases). This CDR3 is 15 amino acids long. Germline loops: CDR1 LGHNA, CDR2 YSLEER. V was clipped by 2 bases and J by 2 bases, with 13 bases between them.

V usage is TRBV27 and J usage is TRBJ2-1; D call uncertain. CDR1 and CDR2 (germline): MNHEY, SMNVEV (reference sequence). The CDR3 length is 14 residues. Trimming removed 2 bases at V and 8 bases at J, with 13 bases between. CDR3 DNA: TGTGCCAGCAGTTTAATCGTGGCCCCCGATGAGCAGTTCTTC. It encodes CASSLIVAPDEQFF.

The genes are TRBV5-6 and TRBJ1-1; maybe TRBD1 (6 bases). The V gene's germline CDR1 is SGHDT and CDR2 YYEEEE. The CDR3 has 14 amino acids. Between the trimmed V and J ends, which lost 0 bases and 7 bases, there was a span of 13 bases. The CDR3, as DNA: TGTGCCAGCAGCTTGGCCGGGGGGCAGGGTGAAGCTTTCTTT. Protein sequence: CASSLAGGQGEAFF. Using reference TRBV5-6 and TRBJ1-1 for the parts outside the CDR3, the full variable domain is DAGVTQSPTHLIKTRGQQVTLRCSPKSGHDTVSWYQQALGQGPQFIFQYYEEEERQRGNFPDRFSGHQFPNYSSELNVNALLLGDSALYLCASSLAGGQGEAFFGQGTRLTVV.

As for this clone: The sample contains more than one DNA sequence encoding this CDR3. The chain carries TRBV19 and TRBJ2-7, with TRBD1 identical over 9 bases. The ends lost 3 bases at V and 1 base at J; junction bases unmatched: 4. The CDR3 runs to 15 residues. The germline CDR1 and CDR2 sequences are LNHDA and SQIVND (reference sequence). The CDR3 reads CASSMGTGSSYEQYF. Written as DNA, the CDR3 is TGTGCCAGTAGTATGGGGACAGGGTCGTCCTACGAGCAGTACTTC.

The J gene is TRBJ2-5, the V gene TRBV5-6, with 9 nucleotides matching TRBD1. The CDR3 spans 19 residues. The germline CDR1 and CDR2 sequences are SGHDT and YYEEEE. Trimming removed 0 bases from V and 5 bases from J; junction bases left unmatched: 17. CDR3 sequence reads: CASSLAREDRDREIETQYF. The CDR3 DNA reads as TGTGCCAGCAGCTTGGCTAGGGAAGACAGGGACAGGGAGATTGAGACCCAGTACTTC.

The chain employs TRBV11-2 and TRBJ2-7, with 13 bases that match TRBD2. The V gene end was trimmed by 5 bases and the J gene end by 2 bases; junction bases not matched to a gene: 3. CDR3 size: 15 residues. Germline CDR1 is SGHAT and CDR2 is FQNNGV. CDR3 coding DNA: TGTGCCAGCAGCCCAACTAGCGGGGGGGCCTACGAGCAGTACTTC. Translating gives CASSPTSGGAYEQYF.

V is TRBV9 and J is TRBJ1-1, with TRBD1 matching over 10 bases. CDR3 length equals 14 residues. V lost 0 bases and J lost 8; bases outside the gene matches: 4. Per germline, CDR1 SGDLS and CDR2 YYNGEE. The CDR3 region is CASSVGGTGVEAFF. Here the CDR3 DNA reads TGTGCCAGCAGCGTAGGAGGGACAGGGGTAGAAGCTTTCTTT.

The rearrangement links TRBV30 to TRBJ2-1, with 9 nucleotides matching TRBD2. The CDR3 extends over 15 amino acids. Germline V gives CDR1 GTSNPN, CDR2 SVGIG (reference sequence). V trimming: 4 bases; J trimming: 4 bases; junction bases outside the gene matches: 8. CDR3 sequence: CAWTLVLAGYNEQFF. For the CDR3, the DNA is TGTGCCTGGACCCTTGTCCTAGCGGGGTACAATGAGCAGTTCTTC.

The rearrangement links TRBV27 to TRBJ2-1; TRBD2 aligns across 7 bases. The CDR3 loop spans 16 amino acids. The V and J ends lost 3 bases and 4 bases, in that order; junction bases with no gene match: 9. CDR1 and CDR2 from the germline V gene are MNHEY and SMNVEV (reference sequence). CDR3 DNA: TGTGCCAGCAGTTTCTCAAGCGGGGAACCGTACAATGAGCAGTTCTTC. It yields the protein CASSFSSGEPYNEQFF.

The chain employs TRBV7-9 and TRBJ2-3, with TRBD1 matching over 8 bases. The CDR3 spans 15 residues. Trimming removed 4 bases from V and 2 bases from J; junction bases left unmatched: 5. Germline assignment: CDR1 SEHNR and CDR2 FQNEAQ (reference sequence). The CDR3 DNA reads TGTGCCAGCAGCTCCCTACAGGGGGTCACAGATACGCAGTATTTT. Its translation: CASSSLQGVTDTQYF.

The CDR3 sequence is CASSISGTSGSYEQYF. CDR3 coding DNA: TGTGCCAGTAGTATCTCCGGGACTAGCGGTTCCTACGAGCAGTACTTC. This chain links TRBV19 with TRBJ2-7; 11 bases map to TRBD2. After removal of 3 bases from V and 1 base from J, the junction contained 5 bases not matched to a gene. This CDR3 has 16 residues. Germline CDR1 is LNHDA and CDR2 is SQIVND (reference sequence). The entire variable domain, with the rest obtained from reference TRBV19 and TRBJ2-7, is as follows: DGGITQSPKYLFRKEGQNVTLSCEQNLNHDAMYWYRQDPGQGLRLIYYSQIVNDFQKGDIAEGYSVSREKKESFPLTVTSAQKNPTAFYLCASSISGTSGSYEQYFGPGTRLTVT.

J is TRBJ2-7 and V is TRBV6-1; 14 bases line up with TRBD2. Per the germline V gene, CDR1 is MNHNS and CDR2 is SASEGT. The J segment lost 2 bases and the V segment lost 2 bases, leaving 5 bases of the junction unmatched. This CDR3 contains 17 residues. The CDR3 sequence: CASSERGLAGGTYEQYF. The CDR3 nucleotides read TGTGCCAGCAGTGAAAGAGGACTAGCGGGAGGTACCTACGAGCAGTACTTC.

The V call is TRBV4-2, the J call TRBJ1-6; D ambiguous. V was cut by 1 base and J by 7 bases, with 8 bases left in between. Per germline, CDR1 LGHNA and CDR2 YNFKEQ. The CDR3 length is 14 residues. CDR3 sequence: CASSQVLENSPLHF. The CDR3 nucleotides read TGTGCCAGCAGCCAAGTCCTGGAGAATTCACCCCTCCACTTT.